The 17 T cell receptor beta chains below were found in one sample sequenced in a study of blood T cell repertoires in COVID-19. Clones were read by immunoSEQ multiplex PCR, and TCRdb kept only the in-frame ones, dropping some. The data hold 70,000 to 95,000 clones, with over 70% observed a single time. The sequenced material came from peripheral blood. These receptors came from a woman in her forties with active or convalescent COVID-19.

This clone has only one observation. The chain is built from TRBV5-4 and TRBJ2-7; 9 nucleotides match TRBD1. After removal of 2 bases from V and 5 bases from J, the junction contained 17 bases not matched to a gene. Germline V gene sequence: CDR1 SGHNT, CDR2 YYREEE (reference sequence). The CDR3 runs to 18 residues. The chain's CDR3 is CASSLLGARGQGFNEQYF. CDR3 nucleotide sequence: TGTGCCAGCAGCTTATTGGGGGCCCGAGGACAGGGGTTCAACGAGCAGTACTTC.

The CDR3 sequence is CASRRTGDSNQPQHF. Here the CDR3 DNA reads TGCGCCAGCAGAAGGACAGGCGATAGCAATCAGCCCCAGCATTTT. The chain uses TRBV5-1 and TRBJ1-5; 7 bases match TRBD1. V lost 5 bases and J lost 0; bases outside the gene matches: 5. CDR3 size: 15 residues. Germline CDR1 is SGHRS and CDR2 is YFSETQ.

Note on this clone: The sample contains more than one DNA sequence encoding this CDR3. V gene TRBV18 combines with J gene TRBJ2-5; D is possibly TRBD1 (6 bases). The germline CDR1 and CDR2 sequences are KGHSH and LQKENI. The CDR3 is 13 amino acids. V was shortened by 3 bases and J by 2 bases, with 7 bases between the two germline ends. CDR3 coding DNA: TGTGCCAGCTCACCTGGACAGCAAGAGACCCAGTACTTC. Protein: CASSPGQQETQYF.

The chain's CDR3 is CATSPKGGSHAGYEQYF. CDR3 coding DNA: TGTGCCACCAGCCCAAAGGGGGGGTCCCATGCAGGGTACGAGCAGTACTTC. This sequence joins TRBV15 and TRBJ2-7, with D perhaps TRBD2 (7 bases). The CDR3 runs to 17 residues. Trimming left V 5 bases short and J 4 bases short, with 24 bases between. Germline CDR1 reads LNHNV; CDR2 reads YYDKDF (reference sequence).

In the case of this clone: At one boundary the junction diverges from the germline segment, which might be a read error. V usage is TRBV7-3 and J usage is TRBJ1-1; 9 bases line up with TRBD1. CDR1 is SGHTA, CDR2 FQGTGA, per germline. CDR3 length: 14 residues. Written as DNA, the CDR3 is TGTGCCAGCAGCCTAACAGGGGGCGCTTTTGAAGCTTTCTTT. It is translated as CASSLTGGAFEAFF.

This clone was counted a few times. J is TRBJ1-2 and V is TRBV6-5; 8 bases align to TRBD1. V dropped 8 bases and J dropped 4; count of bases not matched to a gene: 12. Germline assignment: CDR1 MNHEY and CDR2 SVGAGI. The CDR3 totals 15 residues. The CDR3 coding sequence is TGTGCCAGCTATCCTGGACAGGGAGCAAGCTATGGCTACACCTTC. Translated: CASYPGQGASYGYTF.

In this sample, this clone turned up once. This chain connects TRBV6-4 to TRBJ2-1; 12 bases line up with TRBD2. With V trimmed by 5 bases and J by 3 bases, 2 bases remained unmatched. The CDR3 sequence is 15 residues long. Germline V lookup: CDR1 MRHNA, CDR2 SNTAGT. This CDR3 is CASSLLAGGYNEQFF. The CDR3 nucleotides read TGTGCCAGCAGTCTACTAGCGGGAGGCTACAATGAGCAGTTCTTC.

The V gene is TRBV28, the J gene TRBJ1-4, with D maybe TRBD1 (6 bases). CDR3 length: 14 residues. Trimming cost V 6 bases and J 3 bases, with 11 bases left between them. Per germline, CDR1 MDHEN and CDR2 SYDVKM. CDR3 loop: CASRQGLANEKLFF. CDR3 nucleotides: TGTGCCAGCAGACAGGGTCTAGCTAATGAAAAACTGTTTTTT.

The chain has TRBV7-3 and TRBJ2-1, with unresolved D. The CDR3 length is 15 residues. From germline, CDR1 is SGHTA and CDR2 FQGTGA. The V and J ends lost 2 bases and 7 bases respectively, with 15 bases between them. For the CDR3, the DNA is TGTGCCAGCAGCTTAGGGTTACAGCCAGGTAATGAGCAGTTCTTC. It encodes CASSLGLQPGNEQFF. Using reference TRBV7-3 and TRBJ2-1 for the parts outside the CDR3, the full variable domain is GAGVSQTPSNKVTEKGKYVELRCDPISGHTALYWYRQSLGQGPEFLIYFQGTGAADDSGLPNDRFFAVRPEGSVSTLKIQRTERGDSAVYLCASSLGLQPGNEQFFGPGTRLTVL.

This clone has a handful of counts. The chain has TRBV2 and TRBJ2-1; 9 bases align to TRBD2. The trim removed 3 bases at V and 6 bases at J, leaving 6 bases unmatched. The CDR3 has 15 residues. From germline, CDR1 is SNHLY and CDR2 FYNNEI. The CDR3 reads CASSERGGLPNEQFF. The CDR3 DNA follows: TGTGCCAGCAGTGAGCGGGGGGGCCTTCCCAATGAGCAGTTCTTC.

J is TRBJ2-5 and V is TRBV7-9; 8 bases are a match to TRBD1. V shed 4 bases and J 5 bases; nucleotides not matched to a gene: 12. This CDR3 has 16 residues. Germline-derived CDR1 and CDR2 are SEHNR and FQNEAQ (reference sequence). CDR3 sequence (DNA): TGTGCCAGCAGCTCCGCGGACAGGGCGAGTTGGGAGACCCAGTACTTC. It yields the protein CASSSADRASWETQYF.

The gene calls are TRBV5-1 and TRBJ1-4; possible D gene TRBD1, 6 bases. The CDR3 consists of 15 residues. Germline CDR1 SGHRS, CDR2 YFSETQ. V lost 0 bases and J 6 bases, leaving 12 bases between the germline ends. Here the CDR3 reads CASSLAQGTYEKLFF. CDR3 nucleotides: TGCGCCAGCAGCTTGGCACAGGGCACGTATGAAAAACTGTTTTTT. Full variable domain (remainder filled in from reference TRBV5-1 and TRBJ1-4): KAGVTQTPRYLIKTRGQQVTLSCSPISGHRSVSWYQQTPGQGLQFLFEYFSETQRNKGNFPGRFSGRQFSNSRSEMNVSTLELGDSALYLCASSLAQGTYEKLFFGSGTQLSVL.

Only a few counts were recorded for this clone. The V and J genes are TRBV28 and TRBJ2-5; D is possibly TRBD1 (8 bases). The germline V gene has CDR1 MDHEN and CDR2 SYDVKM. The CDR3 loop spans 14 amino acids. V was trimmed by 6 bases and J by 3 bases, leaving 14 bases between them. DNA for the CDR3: TGTGCCAGCAGCAACAGGGGGGGGGAAGAGACCCAGTACTTC. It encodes CASSNRGGEETQYF.

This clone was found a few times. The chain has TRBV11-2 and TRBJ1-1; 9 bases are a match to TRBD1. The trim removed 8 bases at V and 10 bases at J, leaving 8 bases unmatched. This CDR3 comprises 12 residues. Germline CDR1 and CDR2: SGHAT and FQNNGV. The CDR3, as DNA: TGTGCCAGCTCCAACGACAGGGGGAGAGCTTTCTTT. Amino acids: CASSNDRGRAFF.

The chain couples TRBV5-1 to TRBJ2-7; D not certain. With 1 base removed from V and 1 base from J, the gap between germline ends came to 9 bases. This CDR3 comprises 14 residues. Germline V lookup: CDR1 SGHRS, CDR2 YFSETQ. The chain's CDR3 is CASSLSVESYEQYF. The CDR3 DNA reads TGCGCCAGCAGCTTGAGTGTTGAGTCCTACGAGCAGTACTTC.

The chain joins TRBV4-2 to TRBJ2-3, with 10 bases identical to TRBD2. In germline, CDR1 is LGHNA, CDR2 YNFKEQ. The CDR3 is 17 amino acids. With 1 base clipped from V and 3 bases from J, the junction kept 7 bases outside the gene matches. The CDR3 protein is CASSQGGQREGTDTQYF. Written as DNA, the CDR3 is TGTGCCAGCAGCCAAGGGGGCCAGCGGGAGGGGACAGATACGCAGTATTTT.

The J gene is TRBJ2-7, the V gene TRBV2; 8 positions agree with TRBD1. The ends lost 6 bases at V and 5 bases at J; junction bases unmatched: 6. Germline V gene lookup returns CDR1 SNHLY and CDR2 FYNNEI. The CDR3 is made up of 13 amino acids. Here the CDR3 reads CASRNTQGDEQYF. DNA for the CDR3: TGTGCCAGCAGAAACACACAGGGGGACGAGCAGTACTTC.